The TCR beta chain described here comes from a study of blood T cell repertoires in COVID-19. Study details: Donors in the United States, Italy and Spain gave samples during acute or convalescent COVID-19. In each case, the material was cDNA or gDNA derived from T cells, B-cell-depleted T cells, or PBMCs.

Germline V gene lookup returns CDR1 KGHSH and CDR2 LQKENI. The CDR3 contains 15 residues. V trimming: 4 bases; J trimming: 3 bases; junction bases outside the gene matches: 8. Authors' analysis steps: Estimates of nucleated cell counts were drawn from the amplification of reference gene primers. The repertoire was sequenced with immunoSEQ multiplex PCR; TCRdb's copy has only in-frame clones and lacks some. Clonal size and the V and J genes are those of that table, whereas D and trimming came from the DNA. The sample records more than 20,000 clones, 90% being singletons. The specimen sequenced was peripheral blood. The receptor comes from a human donor in a cohort sampled during active COVID-19. This chain links TRBV18 with TRBJ2-7, with 8 nucleotides matching TRBD1. In DNA form, the CDR3 reads TGTGCCAGCTCACTCCCCGGGACAGGCATCTACGAGCAGTACTTC. Residues: CASSLPGTGIYEQYF.